The rows below give T cell receptor beta chains drawn from one sample of a study of T cell repertoires in cytomegalovirus infection. TCRdb called the reads again in MiXCR, with one record for every CDR3 protein. The repertoire consists of approximately 750,000 distinct CDR3 sequences, with under 40% occurring once and the leading ten covering under 3%. The sample comprised PBMCs. These receptors were obtained from a human donor in good health (CMV status not recorded). Some clones in this sample may be carry-over from other donors' samples. The CDR3 runs from the conserved cysteine through the conserved F or W. The order of the fields is D gene, clone size, V gene, J gene, CDR3 protein, CDR3 DNA. D genes are given only for firm matches. Some rows mark clone size as missing; the rest say once, few, many or name a class of expanded clone.

-,-,TRBV20-1,TRBJ2-1,CSARLPGNEQFF,TGCAGTGCTAGACTTCCAGGGAATGAGCAGTTCTTC
-,few,TRBV12-3/TRBV12-4,TRBJ2-7,CASRPPGGPTYEQYF,TGTGCCAGCAGGCCTCCCGGAGGGCCGACCTACGAGCAGTACTTC
-,-,TRBV28,TRBJ1-2,CASSLVPNYGYTF,TGTGCCAGCAGCTTAGTACCTAACTATGGCTACACCTTC
-,-,TRBV30,TRBJ2-5,CDWSVGETQYF,TGTGACTGGAGTGTAGGAGAGACCCAGTACTTC
-,few,TRBV27,TRBJ1-3,CASSLTVTGNTIYF,TGTGCCAGCAGTTTAACAGTAACTGGAAACACCATATATTTT
-,many,TRBV11-2,TRBJ2-7,CASSLGGAQYF,TGTGCCAGCAGCTTGGGGGGCGCACAGTACTTC
-,-,TRBV3-1,TRBJ2-3,CASSHPAASSGPRDTQYF,TGTGCCAGCAGCCACCCGGCTGCTAGCAGCGGTCCCCGGGATACGCAGTATTTT
TRBD1,-,TRBV7-9,TRBJ2-7,CASSLGTGAREQYF,TGTGCCAGCAGCTTAGGGACAGGAGCTAGGGAGCAGTACTTC
TRBD2,-,TRBV7-9,TRBJ2-1,CASSSRLAGALYHEQFF,TGTGCCAGCAGCTCACGACTAGCGGGAGCCCTCTACCATGAGCAGTTCTTC
-,-,TRBV7-2,TRBJ2-1,CASSLPRWQDEQFF,TGTGCCAGCAGCTTACCCCGGTGGCAGGATGAGCAGTTCTTC
-,-,TRBV7-3,TRBJ2-1,CASRRGMAYNEQFF,TGTGCCAGCAGGCGGGGTATGGCCTACAATGAGCAGTTCTTC
TRBD2,few,TRBV12-3/TRBV12-4,TRBJ2-3,CASSVGLEAQYF,TGTGCCAGCAGTGTAGGACTAGAGGCGCAGTATTTT
TRBD1,-,TRBV19,TRBJ2-3,CASIIDGQGFLTDTQYF,TGTGCCAGTATTATAGACGGACAGGGGTTCCTAACAGATACGCAGTATTTT
TRBD2,-,TRBV5-6,TRBJ2-7,CASSGLAQHEQYF,TGTGCCAGCAGTGGACTAGCCCAACACGAGCAGTACTTC
-,-,TRBV6-1,TRBJ2-3,CASSELQSTDTQYF,TGTGCCAGCAGTGAACTACAGTCCACAGATACGCAGTATTTT
-,-,TRBV28,TRBJ2-3,CASSDLGSLTDTQYF,TGTGCCAGCAGTGATTTGGGGTCGCTCACAGATACGCAGTATTTT
TRBD2,many,TRBV10-3,TRBJ2-1,CAISESAGGRDEQFF,TGTGCCATCAGTGAGTCGGCGGGGGGGCGGGATGAGCAGTTCTTC
-,few,TRBV5-1,TRBJ2-1,CASSFTRVSVNEQFF,TGCGCCAGCAGCTTTACCCGGGTGTCAGTGAATGAGCAGTTCTTC
TRBD2,few,TRBV20-1,TRBJ2-3,CSARYREGRGADTQYF,TGCAGTGCTAGATACCGGGAGGGCCGTGGAGCAGATACGCAGTATTTT
TRBD2,-,TRBV7-8,TRBJ2-1,CASSTGRGGGNSYNEQFF,TGTGCCAGCAGCACGGGGCGGGGGGGGGGGAACTCCTACAATGAGCAGTTCTTC
-,-,TRBV28,TRBJ2-7,CAISLKPSFEQYF,TGTGCCATCAGTTTAAAACCTAGCTTCGAGCAGTACTTC
-,-,TRBV4-2,TRBJ2-3,CASSQDRALSF,TGTGCCAGCAGCCAAGATCGGGCTCTCTCTTTT